This T cell receptor (beta chain) was documented in a study of human T cells and chemical hapten exposure. Study information: There were per-sample TCR yield variations, arising mainly from small pooled library volume differences.

Single cDNA molecules in the library carried unique molecular identifiers attached during preparation. Each CDR3 protein is one row after TCRdb ran MiXCR on the RACE reads. The profile shows fewer than 50,000 distinct CDR3 sequences, just under 4% of them singletons. Germline lookup yields CDR1 SGHAT and CDR2 FQNNGV. The germline V and J ends were trimmed by 4 bases and 4 bases, with 6 bases remaining between them. The length of the CDR3 is 12 residues. General study points: Expanded TCRs showed more large CDR3 clusters than pre-sensitization or healthy control sets. Counts of TCRs above 1 in 1000 frequency stayed unchanged with DPC sensitization.

The time point was: patch test 1, 2 weeks after DPC sensitization. Stated treatment: therapeutic diphenylcyclopropenone sensitization with weekly scalp DPC. The study extracted total RNA from unfractionated whole blood. This clonotype was seen many times. What it binds is not known. This sequence originates from a man over 45 with alopecia areata. Some clones in this sample may be carry-over from other donors' samples. The chain links TRBV11-2 to TRBJ2-3; D ambiguous. Specimen: whole blood, collected in connection with sensitization to the hapten diphenylcyclopropenone (DPC). This CDR3 reads CASSSFADTQYF. The CDR3 nucleotides are TGTGCCAGCAGCTCTTTTGCAGATACGCAGTATTTT.